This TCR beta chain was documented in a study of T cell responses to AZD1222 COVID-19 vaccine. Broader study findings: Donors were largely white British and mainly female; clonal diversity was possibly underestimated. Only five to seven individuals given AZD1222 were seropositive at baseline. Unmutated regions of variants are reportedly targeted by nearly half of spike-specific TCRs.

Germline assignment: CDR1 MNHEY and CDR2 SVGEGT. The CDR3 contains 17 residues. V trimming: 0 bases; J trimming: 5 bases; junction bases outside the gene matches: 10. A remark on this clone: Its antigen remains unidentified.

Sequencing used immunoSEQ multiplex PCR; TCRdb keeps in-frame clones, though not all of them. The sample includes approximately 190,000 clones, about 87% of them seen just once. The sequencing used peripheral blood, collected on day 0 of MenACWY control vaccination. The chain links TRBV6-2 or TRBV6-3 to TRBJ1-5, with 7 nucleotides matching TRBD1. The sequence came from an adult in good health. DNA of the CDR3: TGTGCCAGCAGTTACTCGAGGTTTGGAGGGGGCGATCAGCCCCAGCATTTT. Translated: CASSYSRFGGGDQPQHF.